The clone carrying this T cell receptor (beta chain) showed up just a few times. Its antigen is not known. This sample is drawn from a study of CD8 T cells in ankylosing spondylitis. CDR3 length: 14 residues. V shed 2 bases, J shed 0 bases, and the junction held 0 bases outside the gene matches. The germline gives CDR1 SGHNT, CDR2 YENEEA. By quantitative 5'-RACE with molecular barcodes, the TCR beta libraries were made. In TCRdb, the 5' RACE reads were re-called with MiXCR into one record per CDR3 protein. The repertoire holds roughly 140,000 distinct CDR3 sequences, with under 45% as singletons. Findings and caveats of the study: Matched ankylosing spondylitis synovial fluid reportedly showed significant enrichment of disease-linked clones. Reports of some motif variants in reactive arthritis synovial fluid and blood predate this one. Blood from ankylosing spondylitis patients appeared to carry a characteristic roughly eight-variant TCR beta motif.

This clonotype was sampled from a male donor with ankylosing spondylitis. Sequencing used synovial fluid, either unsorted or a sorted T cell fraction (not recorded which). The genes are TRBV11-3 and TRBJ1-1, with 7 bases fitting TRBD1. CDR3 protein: CASSLQGVNTEAFF. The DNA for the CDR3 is TGTGCCAGCAGCTTACAGGGGGTGAACACTGAAGCTTTCTTT.